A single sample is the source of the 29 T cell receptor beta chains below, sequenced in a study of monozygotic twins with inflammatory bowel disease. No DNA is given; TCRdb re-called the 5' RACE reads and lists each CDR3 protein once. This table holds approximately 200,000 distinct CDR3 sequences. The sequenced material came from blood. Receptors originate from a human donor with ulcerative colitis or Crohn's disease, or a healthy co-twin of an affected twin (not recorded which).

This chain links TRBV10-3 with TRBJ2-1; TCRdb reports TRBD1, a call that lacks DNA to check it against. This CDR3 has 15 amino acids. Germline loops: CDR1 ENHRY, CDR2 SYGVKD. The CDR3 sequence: CAISYGLRDSNEQFF.

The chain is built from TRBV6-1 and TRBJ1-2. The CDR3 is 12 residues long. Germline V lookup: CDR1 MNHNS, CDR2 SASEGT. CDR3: CASSGGWNGYTF.

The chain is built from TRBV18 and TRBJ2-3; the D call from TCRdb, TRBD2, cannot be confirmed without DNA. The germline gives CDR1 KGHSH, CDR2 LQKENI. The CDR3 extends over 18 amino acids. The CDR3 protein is CASSPGIGLAIFLDTQYF.

The CDR3 here is CASSQGRTGYTF. This chain joins TRBV3-1 and TRBJ1-2. The CDR3 has 12 amino acids. The germline V gene has CDR1 LGHDT and CDR2 YNNKEL (reference sequence).

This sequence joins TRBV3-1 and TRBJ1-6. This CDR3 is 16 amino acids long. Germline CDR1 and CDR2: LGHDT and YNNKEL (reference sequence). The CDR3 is CASSQSDGSYNSPLHF.

The CDR3 protein is CSAHGPPGTSGGANEQFF. The chain couples TRBV20-1 to TRBJ2-1; TCRdb indicates TRBD2, and absent DNA this call remains unverified. The CDR3 extends over 18 amino acids. In germline, CDR1 is DFQATT, CDR2 SNEGSKA (reference sequence).

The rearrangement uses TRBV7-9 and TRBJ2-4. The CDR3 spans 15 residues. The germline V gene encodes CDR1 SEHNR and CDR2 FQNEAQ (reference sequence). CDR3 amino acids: CASSFEGVGKNIQYF.

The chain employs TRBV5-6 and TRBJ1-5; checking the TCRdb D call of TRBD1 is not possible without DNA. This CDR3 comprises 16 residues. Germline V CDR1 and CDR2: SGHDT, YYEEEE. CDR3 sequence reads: CASSSRGGYSNQPQHF.

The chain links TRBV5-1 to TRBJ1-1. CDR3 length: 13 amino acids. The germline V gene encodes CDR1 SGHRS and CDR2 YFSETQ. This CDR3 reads CASSRVRNTEAFF.

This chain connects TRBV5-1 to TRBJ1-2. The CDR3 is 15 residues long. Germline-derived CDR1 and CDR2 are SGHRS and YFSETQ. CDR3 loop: CASRPGLTASYGYTF.

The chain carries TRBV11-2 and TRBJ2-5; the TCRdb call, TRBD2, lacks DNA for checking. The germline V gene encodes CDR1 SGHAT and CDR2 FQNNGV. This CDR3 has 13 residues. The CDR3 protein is CASSSGEQETQYF.

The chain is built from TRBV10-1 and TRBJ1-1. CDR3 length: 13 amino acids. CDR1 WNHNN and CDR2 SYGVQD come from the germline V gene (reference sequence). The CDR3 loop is CASSESGRTEAFF.

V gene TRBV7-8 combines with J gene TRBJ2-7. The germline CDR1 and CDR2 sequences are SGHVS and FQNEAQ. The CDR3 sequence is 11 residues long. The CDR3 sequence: CASSLSREQYF.

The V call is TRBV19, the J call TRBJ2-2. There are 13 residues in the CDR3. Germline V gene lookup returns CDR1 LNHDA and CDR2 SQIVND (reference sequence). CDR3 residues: CASTDPNTGELFF.

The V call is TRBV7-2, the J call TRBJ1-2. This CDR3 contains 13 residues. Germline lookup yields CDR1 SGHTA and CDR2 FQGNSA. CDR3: CATRAGVNYGYTF. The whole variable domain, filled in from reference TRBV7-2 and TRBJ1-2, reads GAGVSQSPSNKVTEKGKDVELRCDPISGHTALYWYRQSLGQGLEFLIYFQGNSAPDKSGLPSDRFSAERTGGSVSTLTIQRTQQEDSAVYLCATRAGVNYGYTFGSGTRLTVV.

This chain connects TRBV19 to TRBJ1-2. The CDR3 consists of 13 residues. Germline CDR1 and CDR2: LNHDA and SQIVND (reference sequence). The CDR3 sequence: CACGVGLNYGYTF.

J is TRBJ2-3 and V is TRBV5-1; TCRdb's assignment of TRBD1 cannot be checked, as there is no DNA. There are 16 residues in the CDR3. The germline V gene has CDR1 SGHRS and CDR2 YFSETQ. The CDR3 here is CASKVSDRGFTDTQYF. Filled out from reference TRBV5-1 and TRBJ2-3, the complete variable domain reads KAGVTQTPRYLIKTRGQQVTLSCSPISGHRSVSWYQQTPGQGLQFLFEYFSETQRNKGNFPGRFSGRQFSNSRSEMNVSTLELGDSALYLCASKVSDRGFTDTQYFGPGTRLTVL.

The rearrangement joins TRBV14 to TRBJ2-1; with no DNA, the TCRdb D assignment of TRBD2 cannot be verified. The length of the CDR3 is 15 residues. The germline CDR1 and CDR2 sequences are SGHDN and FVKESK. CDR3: CASSPDGAPYNEQFF.

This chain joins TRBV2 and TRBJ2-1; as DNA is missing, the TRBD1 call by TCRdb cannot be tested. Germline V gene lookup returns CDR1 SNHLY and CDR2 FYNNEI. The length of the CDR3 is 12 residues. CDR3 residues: CASRQDGMEQFF.

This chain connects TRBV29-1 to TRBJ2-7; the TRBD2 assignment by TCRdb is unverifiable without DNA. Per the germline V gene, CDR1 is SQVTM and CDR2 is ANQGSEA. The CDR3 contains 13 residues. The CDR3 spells CSVLDLAPYEQYF.

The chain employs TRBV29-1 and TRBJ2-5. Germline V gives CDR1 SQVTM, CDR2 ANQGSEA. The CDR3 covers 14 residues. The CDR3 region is CSGSTSTAQETQYF.

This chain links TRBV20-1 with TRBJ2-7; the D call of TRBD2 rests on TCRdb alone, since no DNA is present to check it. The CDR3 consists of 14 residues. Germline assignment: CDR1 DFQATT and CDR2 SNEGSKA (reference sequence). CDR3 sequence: CSASGTSVTYEQYF.

The CDR3 sequence is CASSQSRDGVKNEKLFF. This sequence joins TRBV23-1 and TRBJ1-4; TCRdb's assignment of TRBD1 cannot be checked, as there is no DNA. TRBV23-1 is an ORF, with its function uncertain. This CDR3 has 17 amino acids.

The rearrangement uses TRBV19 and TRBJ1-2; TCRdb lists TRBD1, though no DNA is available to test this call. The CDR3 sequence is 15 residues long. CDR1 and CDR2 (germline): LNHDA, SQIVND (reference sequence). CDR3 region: CASSPRTGTNYGYTF.

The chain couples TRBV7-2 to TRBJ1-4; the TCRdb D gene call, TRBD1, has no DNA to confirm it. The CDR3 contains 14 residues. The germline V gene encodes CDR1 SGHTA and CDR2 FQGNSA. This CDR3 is CASSETAGAEKLFF.

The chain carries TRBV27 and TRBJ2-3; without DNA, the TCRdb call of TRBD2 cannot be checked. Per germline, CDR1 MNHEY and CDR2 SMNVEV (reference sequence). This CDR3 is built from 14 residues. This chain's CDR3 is CASSFLARTDTQYF.

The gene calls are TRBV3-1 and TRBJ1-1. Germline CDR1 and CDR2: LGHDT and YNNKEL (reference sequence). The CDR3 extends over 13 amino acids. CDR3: CASSQGGFPEAFF.

The CDR3 region is CSARVGREVEAFF. The chain links TRBV20-1 to TRBJ1-1. The CDR3 length is 13 residues. Germline CDR1 reads DFQATT; CDR2 reads SNEGSKA (reference sequence).

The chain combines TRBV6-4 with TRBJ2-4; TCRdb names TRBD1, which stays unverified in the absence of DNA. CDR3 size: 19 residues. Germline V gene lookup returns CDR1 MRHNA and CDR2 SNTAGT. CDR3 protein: CASSRDPPNTGVAKNIQYF.